Listed below are T cell receptor beta chains from one sample, sequenced in a study of shared clonotypes between healthy human individuals. The table came from immunoSEQ multiplex PCR; TCRdb's copy has only in-frame clones and leaves some out. Here the sample spans fewer than 2.5 million clones, over 85% being singletons. Sequenced material: naive CD4+ T cells from PBMCs. The receptors derive from a man aged 18 to 30 in good health. Some clones in this sample may be carry-over from other donors' samples. The CDR3 runs from the conserved cysteine through the conserved F or W. Each record gives: D gene, CDR3 length, clone size, V gene, J gene, CDR3 protein, CDR3 DNA. D genes are given only for firm matches. Clone size is given for some rows only: seen once, a few or many times, or a class if the clone is expanded.

>-|16|-|TRBV7-2|TRBJ2-2
CASSYDRLANTGELFF
TGTGCCAGCAGTTATGACAGGCTCGCGAACACCGGGGAGCTGTTTTTT
>TRBD2|15|-|TRBV9|TRBJ2-1
CASSVDGGSHNEQFF
TGTGCCAGCAGCGTAGATGGCGGGAGCCACAATGAGCAGTTCTTC
>TRBD2|16|-|TRBV28|TRBJ2-1
CASSSGGTSGRNEQFF
TGTGCCAGCAGTTCCGGAGGGACTAGCGGGAGGAATGAGCAGTTCTTC
>-|17|-|TRBV10-3|TRBJ2-1
CAIAAGSSGVEKYEQFF
TGTGCCATCGCTGCAGGTTCATCAGGAGTTGAGAAATATGAGCAGTTCTTC
>TRBD1|13|-|TRBV5-1|TRBJ2-7
CASSQRTGGEQYF
TGCGCCAGCAGCCAAAGGACAGGGGGCGAGCAGTACTTC
>TRBD2|15|-|TRBV7-9|TRBJ2-7
CASSLARGNLDEQYF
TGTGCCAGCAGCTTAGCGCGGGGGAATTTAGACGAGCAGTACTTC
>-|15|-|TRBV27|TRBJ1-2
CASSSPHLGGYGYTF
TGTGCCAGCAGTTCGCCACATCTGGGGGGCTATGGCTACACCTTC
>-|15|-|TRBV7-6|TRBJ2-5
CASSFTGAGQETQYF
TGTGCCAGCAGCTTCACGGGAGCAGGCCAAGAGACCCAGTACTTC
>-|13|-|TRBV6-1|TRBJ1-5
CASSPDQIGPQHF
TGTGCCAGCAGCCCGGACCAAATCGGGCCCCAGCATTTT
>TRBD1|15|-|TRBV27|TRBJ1-3
CASSLKGQGFHTIYF
TGTGCCAGCAGTCTAAAGGGACAGGGATTTCACACCATATATTTT
>-|15|-|TRBV2|TRBJ1-1
CASSESEQGNTEAFF
TGTGCCAGCAGTGAATCGGAACAGGGAAACACTGAAGCTTTCTTT
>-|11|-|TRBV27|TRBJ2-5
CASSLGETQYF
TGTGCCAGCAGTTTGGGCGAGACCCAGTACTTC
>-|15|-|TRBV2|TRBJ2-7
CASSDQQGGSYEQYF
TGTGCCAGCAGTGACCAGCAGGGGGGATCCTACGAGCAGTACTTC
>-|16|-|TRBV19|TRBJ2-3
CASSSPRDLSTDTQYF
TGTGCCAGTAGTTCGCCCAGGGACCTCTCCACAGATACGCAGTATTTT
>-|12|-|TRBV4-1|TRBJ1-3
CASSSTTRTIYF
TGCGCCAGCAGCTCAACCACCCGGACCATATATTTT
>-|13|once|TRBV29-1|TRBJ2-5
CSVEGRLQETQYF
TGCAGCGTTGAAGGGAGGCTTCAAGAGACCCAGTACTTC
>-|16|-|TRBV5-1|TRBJ1-3
CASSLVVGNSGNTIYF
TGCGCCAGCAGCTTGGTAGTAGGCAACTCTGGAAACACCATATATTTT
>-|14|once|TRBV27|TRBJ2-7
CASPHGQGLYEQYF
TGTGCCAGCCCCCACGGACAAGGACTCTACGAGCAGTACTTC
>TRBD1|17|few|TRBV4-1|TRBJ1-5
CASSHSPGQGSNQPQHF
TGCGCCAGCAGCCATTCCCCGGGACAGGGGTCAAATCAGCCCCAGCATTTT
>-|15|-|TRBV6-6|TRBJ1-5
CASSYRGYSNQPQHF
TGTGCCAGCAGTTACCGGGGATATAGCAATCAGCCCCAGCATTTT
>TRBD1|15|-|TRBV10-1|TRBJ2-7
CASSETGTGTYEQYF
TGCGCCAGCAGTGAGACCGGGACAGGGACATACGAGCAGTACTTC
>-|14|-|TRBV2|TRBJ2-4
CASSLALAKNIQYF
TGTGCCAGCAGCCTAGCTCTAGCCAAAAACATTCAGTACTTC
>-|16|-|TRBV27|TRBJ1-2
CASHPATLRGNYGYTF
TGTGCCAGCCATCCCGCAACCCTTAGGGGTAACTATGGCTACACCTTC
>TRBD2|16|-|TRBV4-1|TRBJ2-5
CASSQVGLAGRETQYF
TGCGCCAGCAGCCAAGTGGGACTAGCAGGGCGTGAGACCCAGTACTTC
>TRBD2|16|-|TRBV6-6|TRBJ2-1
CASSYSAGAWVNEQFF
TGTGCCAGCAGTTACTCCGCGGGAGCCTGGGTGAATGAGCAGTTCTTC
>TRBD2|14|-|TRBV5-1|TRBJ2-1
CASSSTSGRNEQFF
TGCGCCAGCAGCTCGACTAGCGGAAGGAATGAGCAGTTCTTC
>-|13|-|TRBV2|TRBJ2-7
CASSESAVHEQYF
TGTGCCAGCAGTGAGTCTGCCGTTCACGAGCAGTACTTC
>-|16|-|TRBV11-1|TRBJ1-1
CASSLGGGWDPVEAFF
TGTGCCAGCAGCTTAGGCGGAGGGTGGGACCCAGTGGAAGCTTTCTTT
>-|16|-|TRBV28|TRBJ1-1
CASSSGGADGVAEAFF
TGTGCCAGCAGTTCCGGGGGAGCGGACGGGGTCGCCGAAGCTTTCTTT
>TRBD2|15|once|TRBV7-9|TRBJ2-7
CASSLDGGSSYEQYF
TGTGCCAGCAGCTTAGACGGCGGGAGCTCCTACGAGCAGTACTTC
>-|15|-|TRBV7-3|TRBJ2-2
CASSLLGRNTGELFF
TGTGCCAGCAGCTTATTGGGGAGAAACACCGGGGAGCTGTTTTTT
>-|15|-|TRBV7-2|TRBJ2-2
CASSLGGRITGELFF
TGTGCCAGCAGCTTAGGGGGCCGGATCACCGGGGAGCTGTTTTTT
>TRBD1|16|-|TRBV19|TRBJ2-2
CASTAGTGWNTGELFF
TGTGCCAGTACCGCAGGGACAGGGTGGAACACCGGGGAGCTGTTTTTT
>-|16|-|TRBV5-6|TRBJ2-3
CASSRRPTSFTDTQYF
TGTGCCAGCAGCCGAAGACCGACTAGTTTCACAGATACGCAGTATTTT
>-|12|-|TRBV7-8|TRBJ1-1
CASSTRSTEAFF
TGTGCCAGCAGCACCCGTAGCACTGAAGCTTTCTTT
>TRBD1|16|-|TRBV19|TRBJ2-4
CASSSGQGVAKNIQYF
TGTGCCAGTAGTTCGGGACAGGGAGTAGCCAAAAACATTCAGTACTTC
>-|19|-|TRBV7-9|TRBJ2-1
CASRKNPRDTLSSYNEQFF
TGTGCCAGCAGAAAAAACCCCCGGGACACATTAAGCTCCTACAATGAGCAGTTCTTC
>TRBD2|17|-|TRBV10-3|TRBJ2-3
CAISAGTSRTYTDTQYF
TGTGCCATCAGCGCAGGGACTAGCAGGACCTACACAGATACGCAGTATTTT
>-|14|-|TRBV6-5|TRBJ1-1
CASIRDNKGPEAFF
TGTGCCAGCATTCGGGACAACAAAGGACCTGAAGCTTTCTTT
>TRBD2|14|-|TRBV5-4|TRBJ2-3
CASRLAGETDTQYF
TGTGCCAGCAGACTAGCGGGAGAAACAGATACGCAGTATTTT
>TRBD2|16|-|TRBV5-1|TRBJ2-1
CASSVRLAGGGSEQFF
TGCGCCAGCAGCGTCCGACTAGCGGGAGGGGGTAGTGAGCAGTTCTTC
>-|16|few|TRBV2|TRBJ2-2
CASSEVSGVHTGELFF
TGTGCCAGCAGTGAAGTCTCGGGAGTTCACACCGGGGAGCTGTTTTTT